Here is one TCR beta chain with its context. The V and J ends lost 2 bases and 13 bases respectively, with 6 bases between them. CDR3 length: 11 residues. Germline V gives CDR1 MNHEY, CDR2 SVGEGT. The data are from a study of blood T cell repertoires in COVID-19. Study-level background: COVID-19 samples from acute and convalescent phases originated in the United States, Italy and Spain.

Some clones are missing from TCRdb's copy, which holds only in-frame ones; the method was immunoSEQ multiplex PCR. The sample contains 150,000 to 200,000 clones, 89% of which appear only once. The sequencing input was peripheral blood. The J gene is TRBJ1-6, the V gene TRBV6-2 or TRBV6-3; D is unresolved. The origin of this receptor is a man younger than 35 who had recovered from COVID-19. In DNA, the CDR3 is TGTGCCAGCAGTTACCCCACTCCCCTCCACTTT. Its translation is CASSYPTPLHF.